The 17 T cell receptor beta chains presented below share a single source sample, sequenced in a study of T cell repertoires in cytomegalovirus infection. Using its own MiXCR run on the reads, TCRdb lists one record per CDR3 protein. The sample consists of 250,000 to 300,000 distinct CDR3 sequences, roughly 9% of them appearing once. The source material was PBMCs. The receptor set was obtained from a human donor in good health (CMV status not recorded). Some clones in this sample may be carry-over from other donors' samples.

This clonotype was seen at least ten times. The rearrangement joins TRBV6-1 to TRBJ2-7, with 7 bases that match TRBD2. The V gene's germline CDR1 is MNHNS and CDR2 SASEGT. The V gene end was trimmed by 5 bases and the J gene end by 1 base; junction bases not matched to a gene: 8. CDR3 length equals 15 residues. The CDR3 region is CASSSLGGKSYEQYF. The CDR3 DNA reads TGTGCCAGCAGTTCCCTCGGGGGGAAGTCCTACGAGCAGTACTTC.

This clonotype appeared many times. V and J are TRBV28 and TRBJ2-1; 14 nucleotides line up with TRBD2. This CDR3 contains 16 residues. Germline CDR1 and CDR2: MDHEN and SYDVKM. V dropped 4 bases and J dropped 8; count of bases not matched to a gene: 7. The CDR3 nucleotides are TGTGCCAGCAGTTCCCGACTAGCGGGGGGGCCGGATGAGCAGTTCTTC. This sequence encodes CASSSRLAGGPDEQFF. The whole variable domain, filled in from reference TRBV28 and TRBJ2-1, reads DVKVTQSSRYLVKRTGEKVFLECVQDMDHENMFWYRQDPGLGLRLIYFSYDVKMKEKGDIPEGYSVSREKKERFSLILESASTNQTSMYLCASSSRLAGGPDEQFFGPGTRLTVL.

This clonotype showed up many times. The chain joins TRBV7-2 to TRBJ1-5, with D maybe TRBD1 (5 bases). The CDR3 contains 13 residues. The germline V gene has CDR1 SGHTA and CDR2 FQGNSA. V lost 3 bases and J 7 bases, leaving 10 bases between the germline ends. Written as DNA, the CDR3 is TGTGCCAGCAGCTTCAGGGTGGACCAGCCCCAGCATTTT. This sequence encodes CASSFRVDQPQHF.

In this sample, this clonotype turned up many times. V gene TRBV7-8 combines with J gene TRBJ1-5, with D tentatively TRBD1 (5 bases). Germline CDR1 and CDR2: SGHVS and FQNEAQ. The CDR3 has 15 residues. Trimming cost V 5 bases and J 0 bases, with 11 bases left between them. CDR3 region: CASSITQDSNQPQHF. DNA of the CDR3: TGTGCCAGCAGCATCACACAGGATAGCAATCAGCCCCAGCATTTT.

This clonotype was observed many times. The gene calls are TRBV12-3 or TRBV12-4 and TRBJ2-5; D is undetermined. The CDR3 loop spans 13 amino acids. Trimming stripped 5 bases from V and 7 bases from J, with 14 bases between. CDR3 DNA sequence: TGTGCCAGCAGTCCCGGCCAGGAAACGACCCAGTACTTC. It specifies CASSPGQETTQYF.

This clonotype was seen repeatedly, ten times or more. V usage is TRBV7-2 and J usage is TRBJ2-3; 8 bases fit TRBD1. Per the germline V gene, CDR1 is SGHTA and CDR2 is FQGNSA. V lost 5 bases and J lost 1; bases outside the gene matches: 5. The CDR3 spans 15 residues. The CDR3 nucleotides read TGTGCCAGCAGCCTCCCAGGGGGCCGCACAGATACGCAGTATTTT. Protein: CASSLPGGRTDTQYF.

This clonotype was recorded many times. V usage is TRBV7-2 and J usage is TRBJ2-7; 12 bases align to TRBD2. Germline V gene sequence: CDR1 SGHTA, CDR2 FQGNSA. This CDR3 is 15 amino acids long. V was pared by 4 bases and J by 7 bases, with 8 bases of the junction left unmatched. The CDR3 region is CASSSRLAGEREQYF. Here the CDR3 DNA reads TGTGCCAGCAGCTCGAGACTAGCGGGAGAGAGAGAGCAGTACTTC.

The sample holds many counts of this clonotype. The CDR3 region has the DNA TGTGCCAGTAGTATTAAGGGCCCGAGCTCTGGAAACACCATATATTTT. This codes for CASSIKGPSSGNTIYF. V usage is TRBV19 and J usage is TRBJ1-3; D not resolved. Germline loops: CDR1 LNHDA, CDR2 SQIVND (reference sequence). The V gene lost 3 bases and the J gene lost 0 bases, with 12 bases spanning the gap. This CDR3 contains 16 residues.

This clonotype was recorded at least ten times. The chain combines TRBV7-6 with TRBJ1-6; D gene unclear. The germline V gene has CDR1 SGHVS and CDR2 FNYEAQ. This CDR3 comprises 16 residues. Trimming took off 1 base at V and 4 bases at J, with 11 bases between the two ends. CDR3 bases: TGTGCCAGCAGCTTAGGCAGTGGGGTATATAATTCACCCCTCCACTTT. Amino acids: CASSLGSGVYNSPLHF.

This clonotype was picked up many times. The V call is TRBV11-2, the J call TRBJ2-7; 9 nucleotides align to TRBD1. The CDR3 is 15 amino acids. Germline assignment: CDR1 SGHAT and CDR2 FQNNGV. The V and J ends lost 4 bases and 3 bases, in that order; junction bases with no gene match: 7. CDR3 in DNA: TGTGCCAGCAGCTCCCCAGGGACAGGGTTCTACGAGCAGTACTTC. Protein: CASSSPGTGFYEQYF.

This clonotype was detected only a few times. The rearrangement uses TRBV15 and TRBJ2-3, with D uncertain. The germline CDR1 and CDR2 sequences are LNHNV and YYDKDF (reference sequence). With 0 bases removed from V and 3 bases from J, the gap between germline ends came to 16 bases. This CDR3 is 17 amino acids long. The CDR3 protein is CATSRDLGFPITDTQYF. In DNA, the CDR3 is TGTGCCACCAGCAGAGATCTGGGGTTCCCTATTACAGATACGCAGTATTTT.

This clonotype was seen a handful of times. In DNA, the CDR3 is TGTGCCACCTTTTCCAGGGAGTCAACATATTCACCCCTCCACTTT. Amino acid sequence: CATFSRESTYSPLHF. This chain uses TRBV6-6 with TRBJ1-6; maybe TRBD1 (5 bases). The CDR3 totals 15 residues. Between the trimmed V and J ends, which lost 10 bases and 8 bases, there was a span of 21 bases. The germline gives CDR1 MNHNY, CDR2 SVGAGI (reference sequence).

At least ten counts were recorded for this clonotype. CDR3 bases: TGTGCCAGCAGTTACCTCATCACAGGGGTGGTGAACACTGAAGCTTTCTTT. This sequence encodes CASSYLITGVVNTEAFF. The J gene is TRBJ1-1, the V gene TRBV12-3 or TRBV12-4, with TRBD1 matching over 7 bases. The CDR3 is 17 residues long. V was pared by 4 bases and J by 0 bases, with 11 bases of the junction left unmatched.

This clonotype has a count of ten or more. This chain links TRBV7-2 with TRBJ1-1, with TRBD1 matching over 7 bases. Germline loops: CDR1 SGHTA, CDR2 FQGNSA. The CDR3 contains 15 residues. Losses at the gene ends were 5 bases for V and 0 bases for J; bases not matched to a gene: 6. DNA of the CDR3: TGTGCCAGCAGCACAGGGGTCGGACTGAACACTGAAGCTTTCTTT. Translating gives CASSTGVGLNTEAFF.

This clonotype came up a few times. This chain links TRBV5-1 with TRBJ1-4, with D unresolved. The V gene lost 0 bases and the J gene lost 11 bases, with 11 bases spanning the gap. Looked up from germline, CDR1 is SGHRS and CDR2 is YFSETQ. The CDR3 extends over 13 amino acids. The CDR3 loop reads CASSLVAPEKLFF. CDR3 coding DNA: TGCGCCAGCAGCTTGGTGGCCCCGGAGAAACTGTTTTTT.

This clonotype was observed at least ten times. The chain couples TRBV28 to TRBJ1-1; D possibly corresponds to TRBD1 (6 bases). CDR1 and CDR2 from the germline V gene are MDHEN and SYDVKM. Trimming cost V 5 bases and J 4 bases, with 14 bases left between them. The CDR3 has 14 residues. This CDR3 is CASSEGGGGTEAFF. In DNA form, the CDR3 reads TGTGCCAGCAGTGAAGGGGGGGGTGGCACTGAAGCTTTCTTT.

Many counts were recorded for this clonotype. This chain joins TRBV7-2 and TRBJ2-2; 9 bases map to TRBD1. V lost 5 bases, J lost 5 bases, and 6 bases stayed unmatched. Germline CDR1 is SGHTA and CDR2 is FQGNSA. The CDR3 extends over 15 amino acids. The CDR3 region is CASSAGTGYTGELFF. The CDR3 region has the DNA TGTGCCAGCAGCGCCGGGACAGGGTATACCGGGGAGCTGTTTTTT. The full variable domain, in which reference TRBV7-2 and TRBJ2-2 provide the parts outside the CDR3, is GAGVSQSPSNKVTEKGKDVELRCDPISGHTALYWYRQSLGQGLEFLIYFQGNSAPDKSGLPSDRFSAERTGGSVSTLTIQRTQQEDSAVYLCASSAGTGYTGELFFGEGSRLTVL.